The 29 T cell receptor beta chains below come from one sample, sequenced in a study of CXCR3-negative and CXCR3-positive naive CD8 T cells. For these receptors, no antigen is known. General study findings and limits: TRB CDR3 hydrophobicity was greater in CXCR3-positive naive cells than in CXCR3-negative naive cells.

UMI-labeled TRB cDNA libraries were prepared by 5' RACE. TCRdb reprocessed the 5' RACE reads and reports one entry per CDR3 protein, with no DNA. The sample's table shows some 54,000 distinct CDR3 sequences. Sequencing input: naive CXCR3+ CD8+ T cells from blood. Subset given: CD45RO-CCR7+CD27+CD95- naive CD8+ T cells expressing CXCR3 (TNR3+). These receptors all stem from a human donor in good health. Some clones in this sample may be carry-over from other donors' samples.

CDR3 sequence: CASSESRGSTEAFF. V gene TRBV10-1 combines with J gene TRBJ1-1. The germline CDR1 and CDR2 sequences are WNHNN and SYGVQD (reference sequence). The CDR3 contains 14 residues.

The rearrangement uses TRBV7-8 and TRBJ2-5; TCRdb designates TRBD1, a call that cannot be tested without DNA. There are 15 residues in the CDR3. Germline lookup yields CDR1 SGHVS and CDR2 FQNEAQ. The CDR3 reads CASSLKGGFQETQYF.

The rearrangement links TRBV9 to TRBJ2-5; TCRdb returns TRBD1, unconfirmable since there is no DNA. CDR1 and CDR2 (germline): SGDLS, YYNGEE. The CDR3 consists of 19 residues. CDR3 loop: CASSALPHGQGDFGETQYF. The full variable domain, rest sourced from reference TRBV9 and TRBJ2-5, is DSGVTQTPKHLITATGQRVTLRCSPRSGDLSVYWYQQSLDQGLQFLIQYYNGEERAKGNILERFSAQQFPDLHSELNLSSLELGDSALYFCASSALPHGQGDFGETQYFGPGTRLLVL.

This chain connects TRBV6-6 to TRBJ1-2; TCRdb lists TRBD1, though no DNA is available to test this call. This CDR3 has 17 amino acids. The germline V gene has CDR1 MNHNY and CDR2 SVGAGI (reference sequence). CDR3 sequence: CASSHVLRGESGYGYTF.

This sequence joins TRBV6-1 and TRBJ2-2; TCRdb picks TRBD1, but there is no DNA to check that call. The CDR3 consists of 15 residues. Germline V gene lookup returns CDR1 MNHNS and CDR2 SASEGT. CDR3: CASSEQGASTGELFF.

This chain's CDR3 is CASRQGATTEAFF. The J gene is TRBJ1-1, the V gene TRBV27; TCRdb's D gene call, TRBD1, goes unchecked for lack of DNA. Germline assignment: CDR1 MNHEY and CDR2 SMNVEV (reference sequence). The CDR3 totals 13 residues.

CDR3 region: CASSLVGDTQYF. The chain recombines TRBV5-6 with TRBJ2-3. CDR1 is SGHDT and CDR2 is YYEEEE in the germline V gene. This CDR3 is built from 12 residues.

The chain has TRBV2 and TRBJ2-3; lacking DNA, the TRBD2 call made by TCRdb goes unchecked. Per germline, CDR1 SNHLY and CDR2 FYNNEI. The CDR3 consists of 16 residues. CDR3 protein: CASSGTSGSWQDTQYF.

This chain uses TRBV18 with TRBJ2-1; checking the TCRdb D call of TRBD1 is not possible without DNA. The V gene's germline CDR1 is KGHSH and CDR2 LQKENI. The CDR3 has 18 amino acids. CDR3 loop: CASSPPYSGGDIYNEQFF.

The chain carries TRBV7-9 and TRBJ2-7; TCRdb's D call, TRBD1, is unchecked because there is no DNA. The germline V gene encodes CDR1 SEHNR and CDR2 FQNEAQ (reference sequence). The CDR3 has 13 amino acids. Here the CDR3 reads CASSLPDRYEQYF. The variable domain in full, completed from reference TRBV7-9 and TRBJ2-7, reads DTGVSQNPRHKITKRGQNVTFRCDPISEHNRLYWYRQTLGQGPEFLTYFQNEAQLEKSRLLSDRFSAERPKGSFSTLEIQRTEQGDSAMYLCASSLPDRYEQYFGPGTRLTVT.

The CDR3: CASSAGESNEQFF. This chain connects TRBV6-4 to TRBJ2-1; absent DNA, TCRdb's TRBD1 call cannot be checked. Germline CDR1 is MRHNA and CDR2 is SNTAGT. The CDR3 has 13 amino acids.

The chain is built from TRBV7-9 and TRBJ2-1; the TRBD2 assignment by TCRdb is unverifiable without DNA. Germline-derived CDR1 and CDR2 are SEHNR and FQNEAQ (reference sequence). The CDR3 runs to 14 residues. This CDR3 is CASSFPDSRYEQFF. Together with reference TRBV7-9 and TRBJ2-1, the CDR3 gives the full variable domain: DTGVSQNPRHKITKRGQNVTFRCDPISEHNRLYWYRQTLGQGPEFLTYFQNEAQLEKSRLLSDRFSAERPKGSFSTLEIQRTEQGDSAMYLCASSFPDSRYEQFFGPGTRLTVL.

The chain couples TRBV6-2 or TRBV6-3 to TRBJ2-7. This CDR3 region has 15 residues. Germline CDR1 MNHEY, CDR2 SVGEGT. The CDR3 sequence: CASSPRGTDLFGGYF.

The chain recombines TRBV4-1 with TRBJ1-3; with no DNA, the TCRdb D assignment of TRBD1 cannot be verified. The CDR3 runs to 17 residues. Germline assignment: CDR1 MGHRA and CDR2 YSYEKL. The CDR3 is CASSQDWDTYSGNTIYF.

This chain uses TRBV15 with TRBJ1-2; TCRdb calls TRBD1, which cannot be checked without DNA. Germline V gene sequence: CDR1 LNHNV, CDR2 YYDKDF (reference sequence). The CDR3 sequence is 13 residues long. CDR3 in amino acids: CATSSYPGEGYTF.

This clonotype ranks as medium-sized in terms of frequency. The rearrangement joins TRBV6-5 to TRBJ1-2; there is no DNA to check the TCRdb D call of TRBD1. Germline CDR1 is MNHEY and CDR2 is SVGAGI. The CDR3 has 15 amino acids. This CDR3 is CASSYSAGAIDGYTF.

V is TRBV2 and J is TRBJ2-7; TCRdb picks TRBD2, but there is no DNA to check that call. The CDR3 consists of 13 residues. Germline values: CDR1 SNHLY, CDR2 FYNNEI. This chain's CDR3 is CASILGPSYEQYF.

This rearrangement joins TRBV4-2 to TRBJ2-3; TCRdb selects TRBD2, and the lack of DNA leaves this call unchecked. The CDR3 covers 17 residues. The germline V gene encodes CDR1 LGHNA and CDR2 YNFKEQ. The CDR3 region is CASGLGGGALSTDTQYF.

This chain links TRBV7-9 with TRBJ1-1; the D call from TCRdb, TRBD1, cannot be confirmed without DNA. This CDR3 spans 12 amino acids. In germline, CDR1 is SEHNR, CDR2 FQNEAQ (reference sequence). CDR3 sequence reads: CASSSQGFEAFF.

V gene TRBV10-3 combines with J gene TRBJ2-1; TCRdb's D gene call, TRBD2, goes unchecked for lack of DNA. The CDR3 has 13 residues. The germline CDR1 and CDR2 sequences are ENHRY and SYGVKD. The CDR3 sequence: CAINRGVNGEQFF.

This rearrangement joins TRBV6-2 or TRBV6-3 to TRBJ1-5; the D gene TCRdb calls, TRBD1, cannot be checked with no DNA. The CDR3 totals 15 residues. Germline V CDR1 and CDR2: MNHEY, SVGEGT. The CDR3: CASSSATGSNQPQHF.

The chain joins TRBV7-8 to TRBJ2-1; lacking DNA, the TRBD1 call made by TCRdb goes unchecked. Germline-derived CDR1 and CDR2 are SGHVS and FQNEAQ. The CDR3 is 14 residues long. The CDR3 sequence: CASSPTLGDNEQFF.

The V and J genes are TRBV7-8 and TRBJ2-7; absent DNA, TCRdb's TRBD2 call cannot be checked. Germline values: CDR1 SGHVS, CDR2 FQNEAQ. The CDR3 has 15 residues. The CDR3 sequence: CASSLASGGHYEQYF. Supplemented by reference TRBV7-8 and TRBJ2-7, the full variable domain reads GAGVSQSPRYKVAKRGQDVALRCDPISGHVSLFWYQQALGQGPEFLTYFQNEAQLDKSGLPSDRFFAERPEGSVSTLKIQRTQQEDSAVYLCASSLASGGHYEQYFGPGTRLTVT.

This chain joins TRBV27 and TRBJ1-1; TCRdb gives TRBD1 as the D gene, but with no DNA this cannot be confirmed. From germline, CDR1 is MNHEY and CDR2 SMNVEV (reference sequence). This CDR3 comprises 16 residues. CDR3 in amino acids: CASSSHRRDRVTEAFF.

The V and J genes are TRBV28 and TRBJ1-3; TCRdb's D call, TRBD1, is unchecked because there is no DNA. Germline loops: CDR1 MDHEN, CDR2 SYDVKM. This CDR3 has 16 amino acids. This chain's CDR3 is CASSAGQGILGNTIYF.

This rearrangement joins TRBV4-3 to TRBJ2-7. There are 15 residues in the CDR3. CDR1 LGHNA and CDR2 YSLEER come from the germline V gene. CDR3 protein: CASSQDIGYSYEQYF.

This chain links TRBV4-2 with TRBJ1-2; TCRdb's D gene call, TRBD1, goes unchecked for lack of DNA. In germline, CDR1 is LGHNA, CDR2 YNFKEQ. The CDR3 spans 15 residues. CDR3 sequence reads: CASSPSRDREGGYTF.

The rearrangement links TRBV4-1 to TRBJ1-6; TCRdb selects TRBD1, and the lack of DNA leaves this call unchecked. This CDR3 has 16 amino acids. Germline loops: CDR1 MGHRA, CDR2 YSYEKL. This CDR3 is CASSQEHRGPDSPLHF.

The chain combines TRBV12-3 or TRBV12-4 with TRBJ2-1; TCRdb designates TRBD1, a call that cannot be tested without DNA. The CDR3 contains 14 residues. CDR3 amino acids: CASIGGPSADEQFF.